The next 24 T cell receptor beta chains were all read from a single sample in a study of graft-versus-host responses after intestinal transplantation. The repertoire was sequenced with immunoSEQ multiplex PCR; TCRdb's copy has only in-frame clones and lacks some. Found here are some 95,000 clones, 91% of them singletons; the top ten hold around 0.5%. These receptors are not linked to any known antigen. The sample consisted of unstimulated CD8+ T cells sorted from spleen or lymph node cells, taken before intestinal transplant. These receptors were taken from a human donor who received an intestinal transplant.

V usage is TRBV27 and J usage is TRBJ1-4; 9 nucleotides agree with TRBD1. CDR1 is MNHEY and CDR2 is SMNVEV in the germline V gene (reference sequence). CDR3 length: 13 residues. The V gene end was trimmed by 4 bases and the J gene end by 12 bases; junction bases not matched to a gene: 6. The CDR3 region is CASSSPRTGELFF. CDR3 sequence (DNA): TGTGCCAGCAGTTCCCCCCGGACAGGGGAACTGTTTTTT.

The chain joins TRBV27 to TRBJ2-3; perhaps TRBD1 as D (5 bases). Germline V gene sequence: CDR1 MNHEY, CDR2 SMNVEV (reference sequence). This CDR3 has 12 amino acids. V was clipped by 6 bases and J by 6 bases, with 10 bases between them. CDR3 loop: CASSLSGDTQYF. CDR3 DNA: TGTGCCAGCAGCTTGTCAGGGGATACGCAGTATTTT.

The chain uses TRBV4-3 and TRBJ1-5, with 8 nucleotides matching TRBD1. Looked up from germline, CDR1 is LGHNA and CDR2 is YSLEER. CDR3 length: 15 amino acids. After removal of 0 bases from V and 5 bases from J, the junction contained 3 bases not matched to a gene. The CDR3 loop reads CASSQDWTGYQPQHF. The CDR3 DNA sequence: TGCGCCAGCAGCCAAGATTGGACAGGGTATCAGCCCCAGCATTTT.

The rearrangement links TRBV4-3 to TRBJ2-7; weak D call: TRBD2 (7 bases). V lost 4 bases and J lost 6, with 19 bases in between. CDR3 size: 15 residues. Per the germline V gene, CDR1 is LGHNA and CDR2 is YSLEER. The CDR3 region is CASSPTRGAWGEQYF. The CDR3 nucleotides are TGCGCCAGCAGCCCTACCCGGGGGGCTTGGGGCGAGCAGTACTTC.

The chain couples TRBV4-2 to TRBJ1-2; 7 bases align to TRBD1. This CDR3 has 15 amino acids. Germline lookup yields CDR1 LGHNA and CDR2 YNFKEQ. V gave up 0 bases and J gave up 6 bases; unmatched junction bases: 7. The DNA for the CDR3 is TGTGCCAGCAGCCAAGAAGACAGGGAGAGGGATGGCTACACCTTC. This codes for CASSQEDRERDGYTF.

This rearrangement joins TRBV4-1 to TRBJ2-3; a possible D gene is TRBD2 (7 bases). Trimming took off 1 base at V and 1 base at J, with 12 bases between the two ends. Germline assignment: CDR1 MGHRA and CDR2 YSYEKL. CDR3 length equals 16 residues. CDR3 in DNA: TGCGCCAGCAGCCAAGGCAGGGAGGGGGGCACAGATACGCAGTATTTT. It codes for CASSQGREGGTDTQYF.

The chain recombines TRBV19 with TRBJ1-1; 7 bases match TRBD1. The V and J ends lost 7 bases and 2 bases, in that order; junction bases with no gene match: 7. CDR3 length equals 14 residues. The germline V gene encodes CDR1 LNHDA and CDR2 SQIVND (reference sequence). The CDR3 DNA follows: TGTGCCAGTACCGACAGGGACTCCAACACTGAAGCTTTCTTT. Its protein product is CASTDRDSNTEAFF.

The chain uses TRBV5-6 and TRBJ2-2, with D maybe TRBD2 (5 bases). V lost 0 bases to trimming and J lost 5 bases, with 5 bases between them. The CDR3 has 13 amino acids. Germline lookup yields CDR1 SGHDT and CDR2 YYEEEE. This CDR3 is CASSLGGTGELFF. In DNA form, the CDR3 reads TGTGCCAGCAGCTTGGGAGGGACCGGGGAGCTGTTTTTT.

CDR3 nucleotides: TGCGCCAGCAGCTTGATAGCGGGGACTAGCGGGAGGAATGAGCAGTTCTTC. Translating gives CASSLIAGTSGRNEQFF. V usage is TRBV5-1 and J usage is TRBJ2-1, with 15 bases matching TRBD2. CDR1 and CDR2 from the germline V gene are SGHRS and YFSETQ. With V trimmed by 1 base and J by 7 bases, 6 bases remained unmatched. The CDR3 covers 17 residues.

J is TRBJ2-1 and V is TRBV5-6, with 10 bases that match TRBD2. The germline CDR1 and CDR2 sequences are SGHDT and YYEEEE. The CDR3 is 15 residues long. V trimming: 2 bases; J trimming: 5 bases; junction bases outside the gene matches: 4. CDR3 residues: CASSLSLAGNNEQFF. CDR3 DNA sequence: TGTGCCAGCAGCTTATCACTAGCGGGGAACAATGAGCAGTTCTTC.

The J gene is TRBJ1-2, the V gene TRBV10-2, with 10 bases fitting TRBD1. J was trimmed by 4 bases and V by 9 bases; bases with no gene match: 11. This CDR3 is 15 amino acids long. Per germline, CDR1 WSHSY and CDR2 SAAADI. In DNA, the CDR3 is TGCGCCAGTTTCGCCGGACAGGGGGTAGGCTATGGCTACACCTTC. Its protein is CASFAGQGVGYGYTF.

The rearrangement links TRBV4-1 to TRBJ2-7; TRBD2 matches 7 bases. Germline V CDR1 and CDR2: MGHRA, YSYEKL. V lost 1 base and J lost 5; bases outside the gene matches: 2. The CDR3 spans 13 residues. The CDR3 loop reads CASSQGGGDEQYF. DNA for the CDR3: TGCGCCAGCAGCCAAGGTGGGGGGGACGAGCAGTACTTC.

The gene calls are TRBV19 and TRBJ2-7, with D possibly TRBD1 on 6 matching bases. V was trimmed by 5 bases and J by 0 bases, leaving 14 bases between them. The V gene's germline CDR1 is LNHDA and CDR2 SQIVND (reference sequence). The length of the CDR3 is 15 residues. The CDR3 sequence: CASSSGGASSYEQYF. In DNA form, the CDR3 reads TGTGCCAGTAGTTCTGGGGGCGCGAGCTCCTACGAGCAGTACTTC.

The chain couples TRBV30 to TRBJ2-5; perhaps TRBD1 as D (6 bases). The CDR3 is made up of 14 amino acids. Trimming took off 3 bases at V and 1 base at J, with 12 bases between the two ends. Germline loops: CDR1 GTSNPN, CDR2 SVGIG (reference sequence). As DNA, the CDR3 is TGTGCCTGGAGAGGCACAGGGCTCCAAGAGACCCAGTACTTC. Encoded protein: CAWRGTGLQETQYF.

This clone showed up just a few times. V gene TRBV29-1 combines with J gene TRBJ2-7; weak D call: TRBD1 (5 bases). Germline CDR1 SQVTM, CDR2 ANQGSEA. Trimming took off 6 bases at V and 1 base at J, with 10 bases between the two ends. The CDR3 contains 12 residues. CDR3 protein: CSVTTGSYEQYF. The CDR3 DNA reads TGCAGCGTGACCACAGGATCCTACGAGCAGTACTTC.

The chain combines TRBV13 with TRBJ2-7, with D possibly being TRBD1 (6 bases). Germline CDR1 reads PRHDT; CDR2 reads FYEKMQ (reference sequence). The CDR3 consists of 13 residues. V was trimmed by 8 bases and J by 2 bases, leaving 13 bases between them. The CDR3 loop reads CASLGAGTYEQYF. The CDR3 DNA reads TGTGCCAGCCTGGGGGCAGGAACCTACGAGCAGTACTTC.

The genes are TRBV19 and TRBJ2-7; a possible D gene is TRBD1 (5 bases). Germline-derived CDR1 and CDR2 are LNHDA and SQIVND (reference sequence). CDR3 length equals 14 residues. Trimming removed 1 base at V and 1 base at J, with 8 bases between. CDR3 bases: TGTGCCAGTAGTATAGGGGGCGCTTCCTACGAGCAGTACTTC. Protein: CASSIGGASYEQYF.

V gene TRBV11-2 combines with J gene TRBJ2-5; 8 nucleotides align to TRBD2. CDR1 SGHAT and CDR2 FQNNGV come from the germline V gene. This CDR3 has 17 residues. J lost 7 bases, V lost 5 bases, and 18 bases had no gene match. CDR3 DNA: TGTGCCAGCAGCCCCACCTCCTTCAGCGGGAGTTCAGGGACCCAGTACTTC. This translates into CASSPTSFSGSSGTQYF. Combining the CDR3 with reference TRBV11-2 and TRBJ2-5 gives the whole variable domain EAGVAQSPRYKIIEKRQSVAFWCNPISGHATLYWYQQILGQGPKLLIQFQNNGVVDDSQLPKDRFSAERLKGVDSTLKIQPAKLEDSAVYLCASSPTSFSGSSGTQYFGPGTRLLVL.

The chain couples TRBV19 to TRBJ1-2; 7 nucleotides align to TRBD1. Unmatched junction bases numbered 4, after V lost 2 bases and J lost 7 bases. CDR3 length: 13 amino acids. The germline V gene encodes CDR1 LNHDA and CDR2 SQIVND (reference sequence). The CDR3 reads CASSISDRVGYTF. The CDR3 DNA reads as TGTGCCAGTAGTATATCTGACAGGGTTGGCTACACCTTC.

The rearrangement uses TRBV27 and TRBJ1-5; 8 nucleotides line up with TRBD1. Germline V gives CDR1 MNHEY, CDR2 SMNVEV (reference sequence). Trimming at V came to 8 bases and at J to 7 bases, leaving 4 bases not matched to a gene. The CDR3 is 12 residues long. Written as DNA, the CDR3 is TGTGCCAGCTGTACAGGGGGACAGCCCCAGCATTTT. Encoded protein: CASCTGGQPQHF.

This clone was found a few times. The rearrangement uses TRBV6-1 and TRBJ2-7, with 8 bases identical to TRBD2. This CDR3 region has 13 residues. Germline CDR1 MNHNS, CDR2 SASEGT. V shed 7 bases, J shed 4 bases, and the junction held 6 bases outside the gene matches. CDR3 bases: TGTGCCAGCAACGAGCGGGGGCCATACGAGCAGTACTTC. Its protein product is CASNERGPYEQYF.

The J gene is TRBJ1-1, the V gene TRBV29-1; no firm D call. The CDR3 consists of 13 residues. Germline CDR1 reads SQVTM; CDR2 reads ANQGSEA. The V gene lost 1 base and the J gene lost 2 bases, with 8 bases spanning the gap. The CDR3: CSVEGTTNTEAFF. For the CDR3, the DNA is TGCAGCGTTGAAGGGACTACCAACACTGAAGCTTTCTTT.

The genes are TRBV5-6 and TRBJ1-2; D is undetermined. This CDR3 has 13 amino acids. The V end lost 4 bases, the J end lost 3 bases, and 10 bases lay between the germline ends. Germline CDR1 SGHDT, CDR2 YYEEEE. The CDR3, as DNA: TGTGCCAGCAGCGCCGGAGGGTACTATGGCTACACCTTC. Protein product: CASSAGGYYGYTF.

This chain joins TRBV28 and TRBJ1-1; D remains ambiguous. Germline CDR1 is MDHEN and CDR2 is SYDVKM. Trimming shortened V by 5 bases and J by 0 bases, and 7 bases separated the two germline ends. The CDR3 is 13 residues long. CDR3 loop: CASSNSMNTEAFF. The CDR3 nucleotides read TGTGCCAGCAGTAACTCTATGAACACTGAAGCTTTCTTT.